The 31 T cell receptor beta chains in this list originate from one sample, sequenced in a study of blood T cells in healthy people across ages. Primed by a sample-barcoded 5' primer and a J-beta primer mix, a second PCR proceeded for 7 to 11 cycles. MiXCR, applied by TCRdb to the 5' RACE reads, yields one record per CDR3 protein. The profile shows more than 800,000 distinct CDR3 sequences, more than 35% of them singletons. The sequencing sample was made of blood. The receptors derive from a woman aged 60 to 75 in good health.

Turning to this clonotype: One base away lies a much larger clone, so this may be a sequencing read error. CDR3 protein: CATSRDGGTQYF. In DNA, the CDR3 is TGTGCCACCAGCAGAGATGGGGGGACCCAGTACTTC. This chain joins TRBV15 and TRBJ2-5; tentatively, D is TRBD1 or TRBD2 (5 bases each). The CDR3 is made up of 12 amino acids. Trimming left V 0 bases short and J 7 bases short, with 6 bases between. Germline-derived CDR1 and CDR2 are LNHNV and YYDKDF (reference sequence).

This chain uses TRBV27 with TRBJ2-7; TRBD1 matches 8 bases. The J call is uncertain, as TRBJ2-5 better fits the DNA end. The CDR3 has 14 amino acids. CDR1 and CDR2 from the germline V gene are MNHEY and SMNVEV (reference sequence). The CDR3 loop reads CASSPKDRAATQYF. The CDR3 DNA is TGTGCCAGCAGTCCCAAGGACAGGGCCGCGACCCAGTACTTC.

This clonotype was seen only a few times. The chain carries TRBV5-1 and TRBJ2-4; D is uncertain. Matching the DNA end better, TRBJ2-7 makes the J call doubtful. This CDR3 is built from 14 residues. Germline V gives CDR1 SGHRS, CDR2 YFSETQ. The CDR3 DNA reads TGCGCCAGCAGCTTGGGTGGGATAGGCTACGAGCAGTACTTC. It translates to CASSLGGIGYEQYF.

This clonotype occurred a few times. The V gene is TRBV10-3, the J gene TRBJ2-5; D might be TRBD1 (6 bases). Trimming cost V 4 bases and J 1 base, with 16 bases left between them. Germline values: CDR1 ENHRY, CDR2 SYGVKD. This CDR3 has 16 amino acids. CDR3 loop: CAISVLGGSLQETQYF. CDR3 sequence (DNA): TGTGCCATCAGTGTTTTAGGGGGTTCTCTCCAAGAGACCCAGTACTTC.

This chain joins TRBV5-8 and TRBJ1-5, with 8 nucleotides matching TRBD1. Germline CDR1 is SGHTS and CDR2 is YDEGEE. Germline trimming cut 7 bases from V and 1 base from J; bases unmatched to any gene: 7. The CDR3 consists of 15 residues. This CDR3 reads CASGSTGVSNQPQHF. CDR3 nucleotides: TGTGCCAGCGGCTCGACAGGGGTAAGCAATCAGCCCCAGCATTTT.

The chain links TRBV14 to TRBJ1-6; no clear D. The CDR3 has 14 residues. The V gene lost 3 bases and the J gene lost 9 bases, with 12 bases spanning the gap. Germline V CDR1 and CDR2: SGHDN, FVKESK. The CDR3 DNA follows: TGTGCCAGCAGCCAGACATGGTCGGGTTCACCCCTCCACTTT. It specifies CASSQTWSGSPLHF. Full variable domain (remainder filled in from reference TRBV14 and TRBJ1-6): EAGVTQFPSHSVIEKGQTVTLRCDPISGHDNLYWYRRVMGKEIKFLLHFVKESKQDESGMPNNRFLAERTGGTYSTLKVQPAELEDSGVYFCASSQTWSGSPLHFGNGTRLTVT.

CDR3 protein: CASSQDVETGFGLANYGYTF. CDR3 in DNA: TGCGCCAGCAGCCAAGATGTGGAGACAGGGTTTGGTCTTGCCAACTATGGCTACACCTTC. The chain is built from TRBV4-3 and TRBJ1-2, with 7 bases aligning to TRBD1. Losses at the gene ends were 0 bases for V and 2 bases for J; bases not matched to a gene: 18. The CDR3 has 20 amino acids. From germline, CDR1 is LGHNA and CDR2 YSLEER.

As DNA, the CDR3 is TGCAGTGCTTCTAGCGGGAGCCGTGGTACGCAGTATTTT. Protein: CSASSGSRGTQYF. This chain joins TRBV20-1 and TRBJ2-3, with TRBD2 matching over 10 bases. From germline, CDR1 is DFQATT and CDR2 SNEGSKA (reference sequence). The CDR3 is 13 amino acids. Trimming took 5 bases from V and 8 from J; bases not matched to a gene: 7.

This clonotype was counted between two and nine times. V and J are TRBV12-3 or TRBV12-4 and TRBJ1-1, with 7 positions matching TRBD1. The CDR3 loop spans 13 amino acids. V was pared by 5 bases and J by 6 bases, with 6 bases of the junction left unmatched. The CDR3 here is CASSIQQGSEAFF. CDR3 coding DNA: TGTGCCAGCAGTATACAACAGGGGTCTGAAGCTTTCTTT.

The rearrangement uses TRBV7-9 and TRBJ2-1, with TRBD2 as a possible D gene (6 bases). This CDR3 has 17 amino acids. The germline V gene encodes CDR1 SEHNR and CDR2 FQNEAQ (reference sequence). Trimming cost V 1 base and J 7 bases, with 20 bases left between them. CDR3 protein: CASSLGGSGPFKNEQFF. The CDR3 DNA is TGTGCCAGCAGCTTAGGTGGTAGCGGTCCCTTTAAAAATGAGCAGTTCTTC.

The chain uses TRBV5-1 and TRBJ2-1, with D possibly being TRBD2 (5 bases). V lost 8 bases to trimming and J lost 0 bases, with 15 bases between them. The germline CDR1 and CDR2 sequences are SGHRS and YFSETQ. The CDR3 contains 15 residues. CDR3 bases: TGCGCCAGTTACACTTCAGGAGGCTCCTACAATGAGCAGTTCTTC. Its protein product is CASYTSGGSYNEQFF.

This clonotype occurred a few times. This chain uses TRBV7-3 with TRBJ2-7; TRBD2 matches at 10 bases. J lost 6 bases, V lost 2 bases, and 10 bases had no gene match. The CDR3 consists of 16 residues. CDR1 and CDR2 from the germline V gene are SGHTA and FQGTGA. Written as DNA, the CDR3 is TGTGCCAGCAGCTTATCGGGGGCTAGCGGGAGATCCGAGCAGTACTTC. Its translation is CASSLSGASGRSEQYF.

The chain recombines TRBV5-1 with TRBJ2-3, with D possibly matching TRBD2 (5 bases). The CDR3 runs to 15 residues. The germline V and J ends were trimmed by 4 bases and 5 bases, with 17 bases remaining between them. Germline lookup yields CDR1 SGHRS and CDR2 YFSETQ. The chain's CDR3 is CASSPGNLDLDTQYF. The CDR3 DNA sequence: TGCGCCAGCAGCCCGGGGAACCTAGATTTAGATACGCAGTATTTT.

This clonotype is a singleton in its sample. The CDR3 spells CSARGGLVATDTQYF. In nucleotides, the CDR3 is TGCAGTGCTAGGGGAGGACTAGTGGCTACAGATACGCAGTATTTT. This sequence joins TRBV20-1 and TRBJ2-3, with TRBD2 matching 7 bases. The CDR3 is 15 amino acids. With 3 bases clipped from V and 3 bases from J, the junction kept 9 bases outside the gene matches. The germline V gene has CDR1 DFQATT and CDR2 SNEGSKA (reference sequence).

The chain combines TRBV12-3 or TRBV12-4 with TRBJ2-5; D not certain. V was clipped by 6 bases and J by 7 bases, with 18 bases between them. The CDR3 consists of 14 residues. The CDR3 loop is CASRDRALSGTQYF. The CDR3 DNA sequence: TGTGCCAGCAGGGACCGGGCTCTCTCCGGGACCCAGTACTTC.

The chain recombines TRBV12-3 or TRBV12-4 with TRBJ2-4; 9 bases map to TRBD2. This CDR3 has 14 amino acids. V lost 4 bases and J lost 13; bases outside the gene matches: 11. For the CDR3, the DNA is TGTGCCAGCAGTTCTCTAGCGGGATACAATGAGCAGTACTTC. It encodes CASSSLAGYNEQYF.

Written as DNA, the CDR3 is TGCAGTGCATTCGGGGAGGATCAACAAGAGACCCAGTACTTC. Translated, it gives CSAFGEDQQETQYF. The chain employs TRBV20-1 and TRBJ2-5; a possible D gene is TRBD2 (6 bases). CDR1 and CDR2 (germline): DFQATT, SNEGSKA (reference sequence). Trimming pared 6 bases from V and 2 bases from J, leaving 16 bases between. The CDR3 length is 14 residues.

This chain connects TRBV6-2 or TRBV6-3 to TRBJ2-7, with 14 nucleotides matching TRBD2. The J call is uncertain, as TRBJ2-5 better fits the DNA end. From germline, CDR1 is MNHEY and CDR2 SVGEGT. The CDR3 loop spans 15 amino acids. CDR3 loop: CASTTGTSGSKTQYF. CDR3 DNA: TGTGCCAGCACCACAGGGACTAGCGGGAGTAAGACCCAGTACTTC.

In its sample, this clonotype was seen a few times. The V and J genes are TRBV12-3 or TRBV12-4 and TRBJ2-3, with a possible D match to TRBD1 (5 bases). Trimming took 7 bases from V and 6 from J, leaving 11 bases between them. This CDR3 spans 12 amino acids. In DNA, the CDR3 is TGTGCCAGCACCATCAGGGTGGATACGCAGTATTTT. It translates to CASTIRVDTQYF.

Turning to this clonotype: The CDR3 ends on some other residue instead of the conserved phenylalanine or tryptophan, so this is likely a read error. The V call is TRBV7-9, the J call TRBJ2-2; TRBD1 agrees at 8 bases. Germline V lookup: CDR1 SEHNR, CDR2 FQNEAQ (reference sequence). V dropped 7 bases and J dropped 10; count of bases not matched to a gene: 11. The CDR3 is made up of 14 amino acids. In DNA, the CDR3 is TGTGCCAGCACCTCCGAACCAGGGGGCCCGGAGCTGTTTGTT. This sequence encodes CASTSEPGGPELFV.

This clonotype was counted a single time. The V call is TRBV6-6, the J call TRBJ2-7, with D possibly being TRBD1 (7 bases). CDR3 length: 15 residues. CDR1 is MNHNY and CDR2 is SVGAGI in the germline V gene (reference sequence). Trimming removed 0 bases from V and 6 bases from J, with 15 bases in between. Here the CDR3 DNA reads TGTGCCAGCAGTTACTCGGGCAGGGGGGCTGCCGAGCAGTACTTC. Its translation: CASSYSGRGAAEQYF.

This clonotype was picked up a small number of times. The genes are TRBV21-1 and TRBJ2-1; the table's D call, TRBD1, was not checked against the DNA. TRBV21-1 represents a pseudogene. This CDR3 contains 15 residues. CDR3 in amino acids: CASSKEGGTYNEQFF. CDR3 coding DNA: TGTGCCAGCAGCAAAGAGGGGGGGACGTACAATGAGCAGTTCTTC.

This clonotype was observed at least ten times. The chain links TRBV7-6 to TRBJ2-5; 14 nucleotides agree with TRBD2. There are 20 residues in the CDR3. After removal of 5 bases from V and 5 bases from J, the junction contained 19 bases not matched to a gene. Germline V CDR1 and CDR2: SGHVS, FNYEAQ. CDR3 nucleotide sequence: TGTGCCAGCAGCCGGGGGACACCCTTTAGACTAGCGGGAGGGCTGGAGACCCAGTACTTC. Translated: CASSRGTPFRLAGGLETQYF.

V usage is TRBV2 and J usage is TRBJ2-7; 9 bases map to TRBD1. Trimming took 6 bases from V and 5 from J; bases not matched to a gene: 14. Germline lookup yields CDR1 SNHLY and CDR2 FYNNEI. This CDR3 is built from 16 residues. The CDR3 bases are TGTGCCAGCAGACTTTTACAGGGGGCGCTTATCAACGAGCAGTACTTC. Amino acids: CASRLLQGALINEQYF.

There are a few counts of this clonotype. The chain carries TRBV7-9 and TRBJ2-6, with a possible D match to TRBD1 (5 bases). The CDR3 is made up of 14 amino acids. In germline, CDR1 is SEHNR, CDR2 FQNEAQ (reference sequence). The germline V and J ends were trimmed by 7 bases and 1 base, with 8 bases remaining between them. The CDR3 nucleotides are TGTGCCAGCACCCAGGGTTCTGGGGCCAACGTCCTGACTTTC. Translating gives CASTQGSGANVLTF.

To note about this clonotype: Just one base apart from a much larger clone, this may be a read error. The genes are TRBV6-2 or TRBV6-3 and TRBJ2-3; the match to TRBD2 covers 7 bases. This CDR3 has 17 amino acids. From germline, CDR1 is MNHEY and CDR2 SVGEGT. For the CDR3, the DNA is TGTGCCAGCAGTTACTCGAGGGGTCTAGCGGTAACAGGTACGCAGTATTTT. It encodes CASSYSRGLAVTGTQYF.

This clonotype was observed a single time. At one end, the junction sequence differs from germline, possibly due to a read error. The chain links TRBV20-1 to TRBJ2-4; TRBD2 matches at 9 bases. The CDR3 runs to 13 residues. Germline V lookup: CDR1 DFQATT, CDR2 SNEGSKA (reference sequence). As DNA, the CDR3 is TGCGGTGCTAGGGCTAGCGGGGTAAACATTCAGTACTTC. Translating it yields CGARASGVNIQYF.

The sample holds a few counts of this clonotype. The chain employs TRBV6-2 or TRBV6-3 and TRBJ1-1; maybe TRBD1 (5 bases). This CDR3 comprises 18 residues. Germline V lookup: CDR1 MNHEY, CDR2 SVGEGT. V shed 4 bases and J shed 1 base, with 22 bases lying between them. The CDR3 reads CASSFGRQGGPRNTEAFF. The CDR3 DNA reads as TGTGCCAGCAGTTTTGGGCGGCAGGGCGGCCCGCGGAACACTGAAGCTTTCTTT.

Of note for this clonotype: With a much larger clone just one base away, this may be a read error. The chain recombines TRBV6-5 with TRBJ2-7; 7 bases are shared with TRBD1. The CDR3 loop spans 13 amino acids. Germline assignment: CDR1 MNHEY and CDR2 SVGAGI. With V trimmed by 0 bases and J by 9 bases, 5 bases remained unmatched. The CDR3 here is CASSYSGGDGQYF. The CDR3 coding sequence is TGTGCCAGCAGTTACTCAGGGGGCGATGGGCAGTACTTC.

V usage is TRBV7-2 and J usage is TRBJ2-1; either TRBD1 or TRBD2 may fit D (5 bases each). Germline V gives CDR1 SGHTA, CDR2 FQGNSA. V lost 0 bases and J 8 bases, leaving 17 bases between the germline ends. The CDR3 loop spans 16 amino acids. In DNA form, the CDR3 reads TGTGCCAGCAGCTTAGCCCAGTGGGGGAGTAACGATGAGCAGTTCTTC. Translation: CASSLAQWGSNDEQFF. The full variable domain, completed using reference TRBV7-2 and TRBJ2-1, is GAGVSQSPSNKVTEKGKDVELRCDPISGHTALYWYRQSLGQGLEFLIYFQGNSAPDKSGLPSDRFSAERTGGSVSTLTIQRTQQEDSAVYLCASSLAQWGSNDEQFFGPGTRLTVL.

This sequence joins TRBV3-1 and TRBJ2-1; D is unclear. This CDR3 is built from 15 residues. CDR1 is LGHDT and CDR2 is YNNKEL in the germline V gene (reference sequence). V lost 4 bases to trimming and J lost 2 bases, with 12 bases between them. The CDR3 DNA sequence: TGTGCCAGCAGCCCAAGACGACTCGCCTACAATGAGCAGTTCTTC. As protein: CASSPRRLAYNEQFF.